Below are 17 T cell receptor beta chains sequenced from a single sample in a study of blood T cell repertoires in COVID-19. Data came from immunoSEQ multiplex PCR; TCRdb stores just in-frame clones and leaves some out. The profile shows some 71,000 clones, roughly four fifths of them singletons. The sample consisted of peripheral blood. The receptor set was obtained from a woman aged 70-85 years with acute or convalescent COVID-19.

The CDR3: CASSLDNRVADTQYF. In DNA, the CDR3 is TGTGCCAGCAGCTTAGACAATCGGGTTGCAGATACGCAGTATTTT. This sequence joins TRBV7-9 and TRBJ2-3, with unresolved D. This CDR3 contains 15 residues. The germline CDR1 and CDR2 sequences are SEHNR and FQNEAQ (reference sequence). The ends were cut back, 1 base at V and 4 bases at J, with 12 bases in the middle.

The chain employs TRBV2 and TRBJ1-5, with 7 bases aligning to TRBD1. Losses at the gene ends were 0 bases for V and 2 bases for J; bases not matched to a gene: 7. The CDR3 consists of 17 residues. The germline V gene encodes CDR1 SNHLY and CDR2 FYNNEI. The CDR3 sequence: CASSEALRGGGNQPQHF. CDR3 in DNA: TGTGCCAGCAGTGAAGCGCTTCGAGGGGGCGGCAATCAGCCCCAGCATTTT.

This clone showed up just once. J is TRBJ1-1 and V is TRBV18, with D tentatively TRBD1 (6 bases). The CDR3 contains 16 residues. The V end was cut by 3 bases, the J end by 1 base, with 15 bases between. From germline, CDR1 is KGHSH and CDR2 LQKENI. CDR3 nucleotides: TGTGCCAGCTCACCCATGACTCAAGGGGGGAACACTGAAGCTTTCTTT. As protein: CASSPMTQGGNTEAFF.

The chain employs TRBV9 and TRBJ1-6; 9 bases map to TRBD1. Germline trimming cut 2 bases from V and 9 bases from J; bases unmatched to any gene: 6. Germline V gives CDR1 SGDLS, CDR2 YYNGEE. The CDR3 consists of 15 residues. Here the CDR3 DNA reads TGTGCCAGCAGCGTGGCCCAGACAGGGGGTTCACCCCTCCACTTT. It specifies CASSVAQTGGSPLHF. The full variable domain, its missing parts supplied by reference TRBV9 and TRBJ1-6, is DSGVTQTPKHLITATGQRVTLRCSPRSGDLSVYWYQQSLDQGLQFLIQYYNGEERAKGNILERFSAQQFPDLHSELNLSSLELGDSALYFCASSVAQTGGSPLHFGNGTRLTVT.

This clone was seen a handful of times. The V gene is TRBV28, the J gene TRBJ1-1; no reliable D call. Germline loops: CDR1 MDHEN, CDR2 SYDVKM. V lost 3 bases, J lost 6 bases, and 14 bases lay in between. The length of the CDR3 is 14 residues. The CDR3 is CASSFPKARAEAFF. In nucleotides, the CDR3 is TGTGCCAGCAGTTTCCCCAAGGCGAGGGCTGAAGCTTTCTTT.

This chain uses TRBV12-3 or TRBV12-4 with TRBJ1-2, with D possibly TRBD1 on 6 matching bases. V was pared by 10 bases and J by 7 bases, with 19 bases between. This CDR3 has 13 amino acids. The CDR3 DNA reads TGTGCCACCGCGCCTGGGGGGGCGGTTGGCTACACCTTC. Translation gives CATAPGGAVGYTF.

In nucleotides, the CDR3 is TGCGCCAGCAGCTTGGCCCCACAGGGGGATAATTCACCCCTCCACTTT. It encodes CASSLAPQGDNSPLHF. The chain links TRBV5-1 to TRBJ1-6; the match to TRBD1 covers 8 bases. Germline CDR1 SGHRS, CDR2 YFSETQ. The CDR3 spans 16 residues. Trimming cost V 0 bases and J 5 bases; bases outside gene matches: 4. The whole variable domain, remainder taken from reference TRBV5-1 and TRBJ1-6, is KAGVTQTPRYLIKTRGQQVTLSCSPISGHRSVSWYQQTPGQGLQFLFEYFSETQRNKGNFPGRFSGRQFSNSRSEMNVSTLELGDSALYLCASSLAPQGDNSPLHFGNGTRLTVT.

This rearrangement joins TRBV7-2 to TRBJ2-5, with a weak D call TRBD2 (6 bases). The V end lost 5 bases, the J end lost 2 bases, and 12 bases lay between the germline ends. The CDR3 has 14 amino acids. Germline V gene sequence: CDR1 SGHTA, CDR2 FQGNSA. The DNA for the CDR3 is TGTGCCAGCAGCCGCAGTAGCGGACAAGAGACCCAGTACTTC. It encodes CASSRSSGQETQYF.

The V call is TRBV9, the J call TRBJ2-1; a weak D match, TRBD1 (5 bases). CDR3 length: 16 residues. From germline, CDR1 is SGDLS and CDR2 YYNGEE. The V end lost 4 bases, the J end lost 2 bases, and 16 bases lay between the germline ends. The CDR3 spells CASSPQGAAAYNEQFF. The DNA of the CDR3 is TGTGCCAGCAGCCCCCAAGGGGCGGCGGCCTACAATGAGCAGTTCTTC.

The V gene is TRBV28, the J gene TRBJ2-5; D ambiguous. Deletions cut 2 bases from V and 4 bases from J, with 8 bases between. The CDR3 sequence is 13 residues long. Germline V CDR1 and CDR2: MDHEN, SYDVKM. This chain's CDR3 is CASSLRHLETQYF. The CDR3 region has the DNA TGTGCCAGCAGTTTACGACATTTAGAGACCCAGTACTTC.

This clone was seen a single time. This chain links TRBV30 with TRBJ2-7; 7 bases are shared with TRBD2. CDR1 and CDR2 (germline): GTSNPN, SVGIG (reference sequence). There are 13 residues in the CDR3. V shed 3 bases and J 4 bases; nucleotides not matched to a gene: 6. CDR3 residues: CAWRRGNGYEQYF. Here the CDR3 DNA reads TGTGCCTGGAGGCGGGGGAACGGGTACGAGCAGTACTTC.

The chain links TRBV21-1 to TRBJ1-4. TRBV21-1 is classified as a pseudogene. This CDR3 region has 17 residues. The DNA of the CDR3 is TGTGCCAGCAGCAGGGGAATCAGGGAGGGTACTAATGAAAAACTGTTTTTT. Its translation is CASSRGIREGTNEKLFF.

The chain is built from TRBV27 and TRBJ1-5; 7 positions match TRBD1. Germline loops: CDR1 MNHEY, CDR2 SMNVEV (reference sequence). The CDR3 sequence is 14 residues long. Trimming cost V 1 base and J 7 bases; bases outside gene matches: 4. CDR3 sequence: CASSLLTGQQPQHF. CDR3 DNA sequence: TGTGCCAGCAGTTTATTGACAGGGCAGCAGCCCCAGCATTTT.

This clone has a single count. The chain recombines TRBV16 with TRBJ1-4; D is perhaps TRBD1 (6 bases). In germline, CDR1 is KGHSY, CDR2 FQNENV. The CDR3 contains 15 residues. V was clipped by 2 bases and J by 7 bases, with 14 bases between them. The chain's CDR3 is CASSQSRGVGEKLFF. In nucleotides, the CDR3 is TGTGCCAGCAGCCAAAGCAGGGGAGTCGGTGAAAAACTGTTTTTT.

This chain joins TRBV9 and TRBJ2-1; 8 bases are shared with TRBD1. CDR1 is SGDLS, CDR2 YYNGEE, per germline. V trimming: 4 bases; J trimming: 0 bases; junction bases outside the gene matches: 3. The CDR3 is made up of 15 amino acids. The CDR3 DNA reads TGTGCCAGCAGCTGGACAGGGAGCTCCTACAATGAGCAGTTCTTC. Encoded protein: CASSWTGSSYNEQFF.

J is TRBJ1-1 and V is TRBV6-5, with no clear D. The germline V gene has CDR1 MNHEY and CDR2 SVGAGI. This CDR3 has 13 amino acids. Trimming left V 0 bases short and J 4 bases short, with 6 bases between. The CDR3 loop reads CASSYSSSTEAFF. The CDR3 DNA is TGTGCCAGCAGTTACTCGAGTTCCACTGAAGCTTTCTTT.

The rearrangement links TRBV6-6 to TRBJ2-1; D remains ambiguous. The CDR3 runs to 14 residues. The V and J ends lost 6 bases and 0 bases respectively, with 9 bases between them. CDR1 and CDR2 from the germline V gene are MNHNY and SVGAGI (reference sequence). The CDR3 nucleotides are TGTGCCAGCAGAGAGTCCGGCTCCTACAATGAGCAGTTCTTC. As protein: CASRESGSYNEQFF.